This T cell receptor beta chain was obtained from a study of T cell responses to AZD1222 COVID-19 vaccine. As concerns this clone: Its antigen is unknown.

Study-wide results and limits: Epitopes outside B.1.351 and B.1.1.7 mutated regions reportedly drew nearly half of spike TCRs. No day 14 peak samples; only post-peak repertoires were characterized. Elevations in Spike-specific TCR breadth and depth followed administration of two AZD1222 doses.

TCRdb keeps only in-frame clones here, not all; method: immunoSEQ multiplex PCR. The sample holds about 78,000 clones; roughly 86% are singletons and the top ten take approximately 4.8%. The CDR3 is 15 residues long. CDR1 and CDR2 from the germline V gene are SNHLY and FYNNEI. Trimming took 5 bases from V and 4 from J; bases not matched to a gene: 5. The sequence was collected from an adult in good health. This specimen consisted of peripheral blood, obtained on day 0 of MenACWY control vaccination. This sequence joins TRBV2 and TRBJ1-1; 12 bases are a match to TRBD1. CDR3 in DNA: TGTGCCAGCAGTCTCTTGGGACAGGGGGCCACTGAAGCTTTCTTT. Its protein is CASSLLGQGATEAFF.